The 19 T cell receptor beta chains listed next were all sequenced from one sample in a study of T cell repertoires in aging, cancer and after chemotherapy. Rearranged V-D-J TRB sequences were amplified with a mixed TRB-A/B primer pool. Each CDR3 protein is one row after TCRdb ran MiXCR on the multiplex PCR reads. The repertoire holds around 12,000 distinct CDR3 sequences, with roughly 25% as singletons. The template was genomic DNA from peripheral blood, not RNA. The specimen was blood. Receptor source: a human donor in good health.

The V call is TRBV12-3 or TRBV12-4, the J call TRBJ2-1, with 7 bases matching TRBD1. There are 15 residues in the CDR3. J was trimmed by 4 bases and V by 0 bases; bases with no gene match: 3. As DNA, the CDR3 is TGTGCCAGCAGTTTAGCAGGGGGCTGGTACAATGAGCAGTTCTTC. It translates to CASSLAGGWYNEQFF.

The chain has TRBV5-1 and TRBJ1-4; maybe TRBD1 (6 bases). Germline CDR1 and CDR2: SGHRS and YFSETQ. Between the trimmed V and J ends, which lost 4 bases and 0 bases, there was a span of 10 bases. The CDR3 contains 15 residues. This CDR3 reads CASSHTGSTNEKLFF. CDR3 nucleotide sequence: TGCGCCAGCAGCCATACAGGGTCAACTAATGAAAAACTGTTTTTT.

This rearrangement joins TRBV7-9 to TRBJ1-1; TRBD1 aligns across 7 bases. Per the germline V gene, CDR1 is SEHNR and CDR2 is FQNEAQ (reference sequence). The CDR3 loop spans 16 amino acids. V gave up 4 bases and J gave up 0 bases; unmatched junction bases: 8. In DNA form, the CDR3 reads TGTGCCAGCAGCTACCACGGGACAGCCATGAACACTGAAGCTTTCTTT. Translated, it gives CASSYHGTAMNTEAFF.

Written as DNA, the CDR3 is TGTGCCAGCAGTATATCGACAGTTCAAGAGACCCAGTACTTC. Translated, it gives CASSISTVQETQYF. This sequence joins TRBV28 and TRBJ2-5; perhaps TRBD1 as D (5 bases). V was cut by 5 bases and J by 2 bases, with 12 bases left in between. The CDR3 covers 14 residues. Per germline, CDR1 MDHEN and CDR2 SYDVKM.

This clonotype was recorded many times. V usage is TRBV7-2 and J usage is TRBJ1-2; D is unclear. The CDR3 has 12 amino acids. V lost 4 bases and J 1 base, leaving 4 bases between the germline ends. The germline gives CDR1 SGHTA, CDR2 FQGNSA. The CDR3 reads CASSSLNYGYTF. CDR3 in DNA: TGTGCCAGCAGCTCCCTTAACTATGGCTACACCTTC.

In its sample, this clonotype was seen many times. The chain links TRBV12-3 or TRBV12-4 to TRBJ1-2; no firm D call. CDR3 length equals 15 residues. The V end was cut by 1 base, the J end by 3 bases, with 12 bases between. CDR3 nucleotide sequence: TGTGCCAGCAGTTTAGGTGTCAGGCGGCACTATGGCTACACCTTC. Translating it yields CASSLGVRRHYGYTF.

In its sample, this clonotype ranks as medium-sized. The V gene is TRBV7-2, the J gene TRBJ2-3; maybe TRBD2 (6 bases). The CDR3 length is 15 residues. Trimming stripped 1 base from V and 4 bases from J, with 12 bases between. CDR1 and CDR2 from the germline V gene are SGHTA and FQGNSA. CDR3 sequence (DNA): TGTGCCAGCAGCTTAGATGCGGGGCCGGCAGATACGCAGTATTTT. It yields the protein CASSLDAGPADTQYF.

This clonotype turned up a few times. V usage is TRBV4-2 and J usage is TRBJ2-7, with D uncertain. The CDR3 runs 13 residues. V was cut by 1 base and J by 5 bases, with 9 bases left in between. Germline V gene sequence: CDR1 LGHNA, CDR2 YNFKEQ. As DNA, the CDR3 is TGTGCCAGCAGCCAAGCATTGAACGACGAGCAGTACTTC. Translation: CASSQALNDEQYF.

The CDR3, as DNA: TGTGCCAGCCTATCAATCAAGTACTTC. Translation: CASLSIKYF. V gene TRBV25-1 combines with J gene TRBJ2-5, with no clear D. CDR3 length equals 9 residues. V lost 8 bases and J lost 12, with 10 bases in between. Germline V gives CDR1 MGHDK, CDR2 SYGVNS. Combining the CDR3 with reference TRBV25-1 and TRBJ2-5 gives the whole variable domain EADIYQTPRYLVIGTGKKITLECSQTMGHDKMYWYQQDPGMELHLIHYSYGVNSTEKGDLSSESTVSRIRTEHFPLTLESARPSHTSQYLCASLSIKYFGPGTRLLVL.

This clonotype turned up a few times. In DNA, the CDR3 is TGTGCCACCAGTGATTGGGGGGCTGAAGCTTTCTTT. Amino acid sequence: CATSDWGAEAFF. V usage is TRBV24-1 and J usage is TRBJ1-1; tentative D call: TRBD1 (5 bases). This CDR3 contains 12 residues. The V end lost 2 bases, the J end lost 6 bases, and 6 bases lay between the germline ends. Germline V gene lookup returns CDR1 KGHDR and CDR2 SFDVKD.

This clonotype has a handful of counts. The V call is TRBV28, the J call TRBJ2-7, with D tentatively TRBD1 (7 bases). V lost 2 bases and J lost 3, with 14 bases in between. Germline assignment: CDR1 MDHEN and CDR2 SYDVKM. The CDR3 is 15 amino acids. This chain's CDR3 is CASSLRQGGFYEQYF. For the CDR3, the DNA is TGTGCCAGCAGTTTAAGACAGGGAGGCTTCTACGAGCAGTACTTC. Using reference TRBV28 and TRBJ2-7 for the parts outside the CDR3, the full variable domain is DVKVTQSSRYLVKRTGEKVFLECVQDMDHENMFWYRQDPGLGLRLIYFSYDVKMKEKGDIPEGYSVSREKKERFSLILESASTNQTSMYLCASSLRQGGFYEQYFGPGTRLTVT.

This clonotype was recorded a few times. V and J are TRBV20-1 and TRBJ2-2, with a possible D match to TRBD1 (6 bases). The CDR3 contains 15 residues. V lost 2 bases to trimming and J lost 3 bases, with 13 bases between them. The V gene's germline CDR1 is DFQATT and CDR2 SNEGSKA (reference sequence). The CDR3 DNA reads TGCAGTGCTAGATTGGGGGCGTGGGACACCGGGGAGCTGTTTTTT. It translates to CSARLGAWDTGELFF.

On this clonotype: A much larger clone lies one base from this, so it may be a read error. The V call is TRBV6-5, the J call TRBJ2-6, with a weak D call TRBD1 (5 bases). This CDR3 is built from 17 residues. Trimming removed 5 bases at V and 0 bases at J, with 14 bases between. Germline assignment: CDR1 MNHEY and CDR2 SVGAGI. The CDR3 sequence: CASSEVQGFSGANVLTF. The DNA of the CDR3 is TGTGCCAGCAGTGAAGTCCAGGGCTTCTCTGGGGCCAACGTCCTGACTTTC.

This clonotype was seen only a few times. The CDR3 DNA reads as TGCAGTGCTCACGGAGGGGGGGACACTGAAGCTTTCTTT. Protein product: CSAHGGGDTEAFF. The V gene is TRBV20-1, the J gene TRBJ1-1; D perhaps matches TRBD1 (6 bases). Trimming cost V 5 bases and J 3 bases, with 13 bases left between them. The germline CDR1 and CDR2 sequences are DFQATT and SNEGSKA (reference sequence). This CDR3 is 13 amino acids long.

Remarks on this clonotype: Compared with germline, one end of the junction differs, possibly owing to a read error. The gene calls are TRBV7-2 and TRBJ1-5, with D perhaps TRBD1 (6 bases). Germline assignment: CDR1 SGHTA and CDR2 FQGNSA. The CDR3 totals 15 residues. CDR3 amino acids: CASSPGTGTIQPQHF. CDR3 coding DNA: TGTGCTAGCAGCCCAGGTACAGGGACGATTCAGCCCCAGCATTTT.

This clonotype was detected ten times or more. The chain is built from TRBV5-6 and TRBJ1-1, with D hard to call. The germline V and J ends were trimmed by 3 bases and 3 bases, with 3 bases remaining between them. Germline V gene sequence: CDR1 SGHDT, CDR2 YYEEEE. CDR3 length: 11 residues. This CDR3 reads CASSSDTEAFF. CDR3 DNA sequence: TGTGCCAGCAGCTCGGACACTGAAGCTTTCTTT. The full variable domain, its missing parts supplied by reference TRBV5-6 and TRBJ1-1, is DAGVTQSPTHLIKTRGQQVTLRCSPKSGHDTVSWYQQALGQGPQFIFQYYEEEERQRGNFPDRFSGHQFPNYSSELNVNALLLGDSALYLCASSSDTEAFFGQGTRLTVV.

The V call is TRBV19, the J call TRBJ1-5, with D unresolved. Per germline, CDR1 LNHDA and CDR2 SQIVND (reference sequence). V lost 1 base and J 0 bases, leaving 10 bases between the germline ends. The CDR3 spans 16 residues. The CDR3 DNA is TGTGCCAGTAGTATAGTAGCAGCGCATAGCAATCAGCCCCAGCATTTT. This encodes CASSIVAAHSNQPQHF.

This chain links TRBV7-2 with TRBJ2-7; possibly TRBD1 for D (5 bases). The CDR3 spans 18 residues. V shed 1 base and J shed 0 bases, with 19 bases lying between them. Germline-derived CDR1 and CDR2 are SGHTA and FQGNSA. In DNA form, the CDR3 reads TGTGCCAGCAGCTTAGTGAGAAGGGGAAACCCCCCCTCCTACGAGCAGTACTTC. Translating gives CASSLVRRGNPPSYEQYF.

The V gene is TRBV7-2, the J gene TRBJ1-2, with D maybe TRBD1 (6 bases). Trimming took 1 base from V and 0 from J, leaving 9 bases between them. This CDR3 is built from 15 residues. Germline assignment: CDR1 SGHTA and CDR2 FQGNSA. The CDR3 reads CASSLVSGANYGYTF. The CDR3 nucleotides read TGTGCCAGCAGCTTAGTATCAGGGGCTAACTATGGCTACACCTTC.